Sequencing of this TCR beta chain was carried out in a study of spatial heterogeneity in lung cancer. As for the study in general: Raw reads showed each unique TCR and UMI combination turning up more than ten times on average.

The V and J ends lost 6 bases and 0 bases respectively, with 17 bases between them. The CDR3 totals 15 residues. Per the germline V gene, CDR1 is SQVTM and CDR2 is ANQGSEA. Regarding time point: sample taken at primary tumor resection. There were around 72 donors, all of them untreated patients with early-stage non-small cell lung cancer. No cell sorting; template was whole RNA from tumor, lung tissue or PBMC. This clonotype was picked up many times. TCRdb used MiXCR to reprocess the 5' RACE reads, holding one entry per CDR3 protein. The data show some 83,000 distinct CDR3 sequences, 8% seen once. This receptor was taken from a male donor with early-stage non-small cell lung cancer. Sequenced material: PBMCs, taken at surgery. The chain recombines TRBV29-1 with TRBJ1-2; the D is unclear. This CDR3 reads CSVAPKMKANYGYTF. Written as DNA, the CDR3 is TGCAGCGTAGCTCCTAAAATGAAAGCTAACTATGGCTACACCTTC.